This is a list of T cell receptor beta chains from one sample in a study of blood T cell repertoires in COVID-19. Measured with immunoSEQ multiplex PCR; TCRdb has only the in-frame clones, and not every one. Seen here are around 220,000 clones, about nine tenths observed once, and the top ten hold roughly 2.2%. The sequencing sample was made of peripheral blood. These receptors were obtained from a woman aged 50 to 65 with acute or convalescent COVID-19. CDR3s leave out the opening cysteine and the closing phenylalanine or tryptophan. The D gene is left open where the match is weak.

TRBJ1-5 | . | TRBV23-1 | ASSQVLGNQPQH
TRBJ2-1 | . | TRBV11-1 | ASSRSQERYNEQF
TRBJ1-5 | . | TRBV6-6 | ASSYSEGNQPQH
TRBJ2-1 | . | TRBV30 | AGAGTLWNEQF
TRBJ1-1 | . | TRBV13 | ASTRGTNTEAF
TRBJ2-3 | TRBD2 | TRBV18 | ASSPGLAGIIGTDTQY
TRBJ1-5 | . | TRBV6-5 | ASRLQGNGNQPQH
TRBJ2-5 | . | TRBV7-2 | ASSLQGGEETQY
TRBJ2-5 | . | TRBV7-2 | ASSPRTRRETQY
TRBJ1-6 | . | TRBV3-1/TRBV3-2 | ASSQGQGSSPLH
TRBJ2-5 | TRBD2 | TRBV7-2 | ASSPLPPLAGGLETQY
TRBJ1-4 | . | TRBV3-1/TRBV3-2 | ASSQGGDPNGEKLF
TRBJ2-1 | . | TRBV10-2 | ASSEFSGNEQF
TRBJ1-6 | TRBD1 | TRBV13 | ASSPWTGAVYNSPLH
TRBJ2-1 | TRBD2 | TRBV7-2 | ASSFTSGYYNEQF
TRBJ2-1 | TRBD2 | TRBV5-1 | ASSLVLAGDMSSYNEQF
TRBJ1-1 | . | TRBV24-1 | ATDNGGPNTEAF
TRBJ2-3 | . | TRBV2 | ASRPGQSTDTQY
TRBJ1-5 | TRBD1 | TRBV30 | AWSVRDSQH
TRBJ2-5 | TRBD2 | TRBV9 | ASSVGVAGARETQY
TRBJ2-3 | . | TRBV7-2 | ASSFLSIWY
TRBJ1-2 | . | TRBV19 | ASSTYSVRQAFFGYT
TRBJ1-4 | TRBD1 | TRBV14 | ASSRTGSGEKLF
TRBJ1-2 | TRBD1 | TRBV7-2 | ASSLGQGVSGYT
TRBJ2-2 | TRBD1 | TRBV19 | ATKAWGQGAVGELF
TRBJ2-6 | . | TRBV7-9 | ASSLIGAGANVLT
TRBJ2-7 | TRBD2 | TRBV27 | ASSSWAPGLAGVEQY
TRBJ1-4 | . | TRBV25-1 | ASSAIRGNNEKLF
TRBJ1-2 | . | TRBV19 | ASSTRAYGYT
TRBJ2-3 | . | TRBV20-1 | SASTQGTFVDTQY
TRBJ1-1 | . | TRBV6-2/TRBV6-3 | ASSYGGANTEAF
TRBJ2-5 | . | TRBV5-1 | ASVGSDQETQY
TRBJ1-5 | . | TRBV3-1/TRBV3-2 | ASSQGQENRPQH
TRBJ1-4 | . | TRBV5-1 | ASSWGGGENEKLF